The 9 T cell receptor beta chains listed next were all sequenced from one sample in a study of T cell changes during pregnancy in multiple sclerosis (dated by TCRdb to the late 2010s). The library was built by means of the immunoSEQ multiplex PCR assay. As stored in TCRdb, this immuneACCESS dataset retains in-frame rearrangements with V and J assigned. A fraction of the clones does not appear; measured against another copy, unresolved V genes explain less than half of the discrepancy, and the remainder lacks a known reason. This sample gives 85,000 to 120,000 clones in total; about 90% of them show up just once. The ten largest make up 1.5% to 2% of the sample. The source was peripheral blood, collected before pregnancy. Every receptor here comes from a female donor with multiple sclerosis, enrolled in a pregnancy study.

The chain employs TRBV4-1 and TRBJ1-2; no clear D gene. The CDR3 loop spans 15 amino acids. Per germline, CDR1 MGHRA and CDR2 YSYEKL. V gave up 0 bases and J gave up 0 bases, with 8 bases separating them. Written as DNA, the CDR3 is TGCGCCAGCAGCCAAGAGGCGGGATCTAACTATGGCTACACCTTC. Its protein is CASSQEAGSNYGYTF.

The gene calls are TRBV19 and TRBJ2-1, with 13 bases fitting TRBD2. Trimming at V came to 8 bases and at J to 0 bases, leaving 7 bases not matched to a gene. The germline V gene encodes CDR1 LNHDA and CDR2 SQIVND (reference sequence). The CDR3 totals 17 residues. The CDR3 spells CASGRTSGRTSYNEQFF. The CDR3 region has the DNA TGTGCCAGTGGCCGGACTAGCGGGAGAACCTCCTACAATGAGCAGTTCTTC.

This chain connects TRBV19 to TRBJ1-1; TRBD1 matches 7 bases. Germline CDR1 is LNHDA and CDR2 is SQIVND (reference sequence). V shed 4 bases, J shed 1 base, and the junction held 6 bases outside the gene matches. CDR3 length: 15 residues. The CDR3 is CASSTRDRSNTEAFF. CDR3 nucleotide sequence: TGTGCCAGTAGTACCCGGGACAGATCGAACACTGAAGCTTTCTTT.

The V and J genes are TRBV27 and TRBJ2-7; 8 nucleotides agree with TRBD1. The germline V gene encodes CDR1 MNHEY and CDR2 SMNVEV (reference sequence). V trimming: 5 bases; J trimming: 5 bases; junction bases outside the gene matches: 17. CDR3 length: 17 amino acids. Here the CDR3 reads CASSPRRFLDRADEQYF. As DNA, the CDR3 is TGTGCCAGCAGTCCCCGCCGATTCCTGGACAGGGCCGACGAGCAGTACTTC.

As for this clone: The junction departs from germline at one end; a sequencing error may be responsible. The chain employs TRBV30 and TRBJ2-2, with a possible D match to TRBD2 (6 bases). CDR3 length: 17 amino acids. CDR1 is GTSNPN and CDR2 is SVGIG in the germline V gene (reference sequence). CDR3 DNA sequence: TGTGCCCGGAGTGTACGGGTTCGACCGGGGGACACCGGGGAGCTGTTTTTT. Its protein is CARSVRVRPGDTGELFF. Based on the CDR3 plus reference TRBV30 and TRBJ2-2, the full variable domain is SQTIHQWPATLVQPVGSPLSLECTVEGTSNPNLYWYRQAAGRGLQLLFYSVGIGQISSEVPQNLSASRPQDRQFILSSKKLLLSDSGFYLCARSVRVRPGDTGELFFGEGSRLTVL.

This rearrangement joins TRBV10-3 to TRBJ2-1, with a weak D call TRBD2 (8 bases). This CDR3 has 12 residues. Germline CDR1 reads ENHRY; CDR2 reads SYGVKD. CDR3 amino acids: CAAGGGGDEQFF. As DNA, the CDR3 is TGTGCTGCGGGAGGAGGGGGCGATGAGCAGTTCTTC.

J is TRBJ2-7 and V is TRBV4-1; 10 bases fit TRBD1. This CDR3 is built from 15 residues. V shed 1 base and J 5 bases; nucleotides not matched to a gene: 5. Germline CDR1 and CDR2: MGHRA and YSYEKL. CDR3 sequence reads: CASSQGDRGYDEQYF. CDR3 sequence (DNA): TGCGCCAGCAGCCAAGGGGACAGGGGTTACGACGAGCAGTACTTC.

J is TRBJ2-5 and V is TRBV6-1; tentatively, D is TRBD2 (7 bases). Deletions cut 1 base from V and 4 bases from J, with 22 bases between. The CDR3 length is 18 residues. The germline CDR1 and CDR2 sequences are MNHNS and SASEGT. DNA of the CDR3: TGTGCCAGCAGTGAAGAAGAAGAAGGGAGGGGGGAAAGAGAGACCCAGTACTTC. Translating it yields CASSEEEEGRGERETQYF.

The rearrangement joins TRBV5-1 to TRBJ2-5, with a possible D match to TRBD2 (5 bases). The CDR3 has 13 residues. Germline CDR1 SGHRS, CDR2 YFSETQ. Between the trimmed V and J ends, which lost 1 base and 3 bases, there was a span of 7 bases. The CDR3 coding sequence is TGCGCCAGCAGCTTGTGGGGAGAAGAGACCCAGTACTTC. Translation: CASSLWGEETQYF.